A selection of T cell receptor beta chains follows, all from one sample in a study of T cells in Graves' hyperthyroidism and ophthalmopathy. TCRdb independently ran MiXCR on the multiplex PCR reads; one entry per CDR3 protein. The sample shows hundreds of thousands of distinct CDR3 sequences, more than 12% of them seen only once. The sequenced material came from blood. Receptor source: a woman aged 30 to 39 with Graves' hyperthyroidism. Both conserved end residues are part of each CDR3. D genes are given only for firm matches. Clone size is not always given. Where it is, it says once, few, many or a class for expanded clones.

abundance: few
d_gene: .
len: 13
j_gene: TRBJ2-7
v_gene: TRBV6-2/TRBV6-3
CDR3aa: CASTRQDPYEQYF
CDR3nt: TGTGCCAGCACCCGACAGGACCCCTACGAGCAGTACTTC

abundance: many
d_gene: .
len: 18
j_gene: TRBJ1-5
v_gene: TRBV7-2
CDR3aa: CASSDDSMGASRNQPQHF
CDR3nt: TGTGCCAGCAGCGATGACAGTATGGGCGCTTCCCGAAATCAGCCCCAGCATTTT

abundance: many
d_gene: TRBD1
len: 15
j_gene: TRBJ2-5
v_gene: TRBV3-1
CDR3aa: CASSVGTGYQETQYF
CDR3nt: TGTGCCAGCAGCGTCGGGACAGGATACCAAGAGACCCAGTACTTC

abundance: .
d_gene: .
len: 12
j_gene: TRBJ2-7
v_gene: TRBV12-3/TRBV12-4
CDR3aa: CASRRNSYEQYF
CDR3nt: TGTGCCAGCAGACGCAATTCCTACGAGCAGTACTTC

abundance: many
d_gene: TRBD1
len: 16
j_gene: TRBJ2-7
v_gene: TRBV6-6
CDR3aa: CASSYSTGESSYEQYF
CDR3nt: TGTGCCAGCAGTTACTCAACAGGGGAAAGCTCCTACGAGCAGTACTTC

abundance: many
d_gene: TRBD2
len: 17
j_gene: TRBJ2-1
v_gene: TRBV11-2
CDR3aa: CASSSGQRGRAVNEQFF
CDR3nt: TGTGCCAGCAGCTCCGGCCAGCGCGGGAGGGCTGTAAATGAGCAGTTCTTC

abundance: many
d_gene: TRBD1
len: 15
j_gene: TRBJ1-1
v_gene: TRBV5-1
CDR3aa: CASSEAGGVGTEAFF
CDR3nt: TGCGCCAGCAGCGAAGCAGGGGGCGTGGGGACTGAAGCTTTCTTT

abundance: many
d_gene: .
len: 14
j_gene: TRBJ1-1
v_gene: TRBV3-1
CDR3aa: CASSQVESGTEAFF
CDR3nt: TGTGCCAGCAGCCAAGTTGAGTCAGGCACTGAAGCTTTCTTT

abundance: many
d_gene: .
len: 15
j_gene: TRBJ2-1
v_gene: TRBV18
CDR3aa: CASSPRDTPYNEQFF
CDR3nt: TGTGCCAGCTCACCACGGGACACCCCCTACAATGAGCAGTTCTTC

abundance: .
d_gene: .
len: 14
j_gene: TRBJ1-6
v_gene: TRBV3-1
CDR3aa: CASSQAGADSPLHF
CDR3nt: TGTGCCAGCAGCCAAGCAGGGGCGGATTCACCCCTCCACTTT

abundance: few
d_gene: .
len: 14
j_gene: TRBJ1-5
v_gene: TRBV19
CDR3aa: CASSIAVSNQPQHF
CDR3nt: TGTGCCAGTAGTATCGCAGTGAGCAATCAGCCCCAGCATTTT

abundance: many
d_gene: .
len: 16
j_gene: TRBJ2-1
v_gene: TRBV11-2
CDR3aa: CASSLDRGIDWVEQFF
CDR3nt: TGTGCCAGCAGCTTAGATCGAGGGATAGATTGGGTTGAGCAGTTCTTC

abundance: few
d_gene: .
len: 14
j_gene: TRBJ2-7
v_gene: TRBV30
CDR3aa: CAWSTGLIGDEQYF
CDR3nt: TGTGCCTGGAGCACAGGGCTGATCGGCGACGAGCAGTACTTC

abundance: .
d_gene: .
len: 16
j_gene: TRBJ2-6
v_gene: TRBV6-1
CDR3aa: CASSELTGSGANVLTF
CDR3nt: TGTGCCAGCAGCGAACTAACAGGGAGCGGGGCCAACGTCCTGACTTTC

abundance: many
d_gene: TRBD1
len: 15
j_gene: TRBJ1-5
v_gene: TRBV27
CDR3aa: CASSTSWTGNQPQHF
CDR3nt: TGTGCCAGCAGTACCTCATGGACAGGGAATCAGCCCCAGCATTTT

abundance: many
d_gene: .
len: 13
j_gene: TRBJ1-2
v_gene: TRBV10-3
CDR3aa: CAISDGINYGYTF
CDR3nt: TGTGCCATCAGTGATGGGATCAACTATGGCTACACCTTC

abundance: many
d_gene: .
len: 14
j_gene: TRBJ2-5
v_gene: TRBV6-1
CDR3aa: CASSPGIEQETQYF
CDR3nt: TGTGCCAGCAGTCCCGGGATAGAGCAAGAGACCCAGTACTTC

abundance: many
d_gene: TRBD1
len: 16
j_gene: TRBJ2-7
v_gene: TRBV5-1
CDR3aa: CASSLILGTGGYEQYF
CDR3nt: TGCGCCAGCAGCCTCATACTCGGGACAGGGGGCTACGAGCAGTACTTC

abundance: few
d_gene: TRBD2
len: 16
j_gene: TRBJ2-2
v_gene: TRBV9
CDR3aa: CASSVVGSGSTGELFF
CDR3nt: TGTGCCAGCAGCGTAGTTGGTAGCGGGAGCACCGGGGAGCTGTTTTTT

abundance: many
d_gene: .
len: 15
j_gene: TRBJ2-1
v_gene: TRBV5-1
CDR3aa: CASSLSVSSYNEQFF
CDR3nt: TGCGCCAGCAGCTTGTCCGTGAGCTCCTACAATGAGCAGTTCTTC

abundance: .
d_gene: .
len: 18
j_gene: TRBJ2-2
v_gene: TRBV5-4
CDR3aa: CASSWRAARDLSTGELFF
CDR3nt: TGTGCCAGCAGCTGGAGGGCCGCGCGGGATTTGAGCACCGGGGAGCTGTTTTTT

abundance: .
d_gene: .
len: 13
j_gene: TRBJ2-2
v_gene: TRBV27
CDR3aa: CASMWGSTGELFF
CDR3nt: TGTGCCAGCATGTGGGGGAGCACCGGGGAGCTGTTTTTT

abundance: .
d_gene: .
len: 17
j_gene: TRBJ1-1
v_gene: TRBV25-1
CDR3aa: CASSESRQFTPDTEAFF
CDR3nt: TGTGCCAGCAGTGAATCTAGGCAATTCACCCCAGACACTGAAGCTTTCTTT

abundance: many
d_gene: .
len: 12
j_gene: TRBJ2-2
v_gene: TRBV12-3/TRBV12-4
CDR3aa: CATPARSGELFF
CDR3nt: TGTGCCACCCCGGCGCGGAGCGGGGAGCTGTTTTTT

abundance: .
d_gene: .
len: 14
j_gene: TRBJ1-2
v_gene: TRBV30
CDR3aa: CAWTPRGGGYGYTF
CDR3nt: TGTGCCTGGACCCCCCGGGGAGGAGGATATGGCTACACCTTC

abundance: few
d_gene: TRBD1
len: 17
j_gene: TRBJ1-1
v_gene: TRBV5-1
CDR3aa: CASSLGTGGLGLTEAFF
CDR3nt: TGCGCCAGCAGCTTGGGGACAGGGGGTTTGGGGCTCACTGAAGCTTTCTTT

abundance: many
d_gene: .
len: 13
j_gene: TRBJ1-1
v_gene: TRBV18
CDR3aa: CASSPAGNTEAFF
CDR3nt: TGTGCCAGCTCACCGGCCGGGAACACTGAAGCTTTCTTT

abundance: .
d_gene: .
len: 12
j_gene: TRBJ1-4
v_gene: TRBV6-1
CDR3aa: CASRYGAEKLFF
CDR3nt: TGTGCCAGCCGATACGGTGCTGAAAAACTGTTTTTT

abundance: many
d_gene: .
len: 19
j_gene: TRBJ2-2
v_gene: TRBV28
CDR3aa: CASSSMSLGPLGDTGELFF
CDR3nt: TGTGCCAGCAGTTCTATGTCCCTCGGGCCCCTTGGGGACACCGGGGAGCTGTTTTTT

abundance: .
d_gene: .
len: 14
j_gene: TRBJ2-7
v_gene: TRBV5-1
CDR3aa: CASSYRDGPYEQYF
CDR3nt: TGCGCCAGCAGCTACCGGGACGGACCCTACGAGCAGTACTTC

abundance: many
d_gene: .
len: 14
j_gene: TRBJ2-5
v_gene: TRBV7-2
CDR3aa: CASSLDRDRGTQYF
CDR3nt: TGTGCCAGCAGCTTAGATCGGGACCGGGGGACCCAGTACTTC

abundance: .
d_gene: .
len: 15
j_gene: TRBJ1-2
v_gene: TRBV6-2/TRBV6-3
CDR3aa: CASSPYRGRVGGYTF
CDR3nt: TGTGCCAGCAGTCCCTACCGGGGACGTGTAGGGGGCTACACCTTC

abundance: many
d_gene: TRBD2
len: 16
j_gene: TRBJ2-1
v_gene: TRBV3-1
CDR3aa: CASSQTQAGVYNEQFF
CDR3nt: TGTGCCAGCAGCCAGACTCAAGCGGGAGTTTACAATGAGCAGTTCTTC